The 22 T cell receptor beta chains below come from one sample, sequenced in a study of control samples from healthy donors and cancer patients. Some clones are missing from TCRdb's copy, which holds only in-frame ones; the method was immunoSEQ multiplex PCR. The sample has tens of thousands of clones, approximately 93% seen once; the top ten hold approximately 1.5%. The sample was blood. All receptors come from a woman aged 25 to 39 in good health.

The CDR3 protein is CASSNFPPNNYGYTF. The CDR3 nucleotides are TGTGCCAGCAGCAATTTCCCTCCCAATAACTATGGCTACACCTTC. The chain uses TRBV21-1 and TRBJ1-2. TRBV21-1 is classified as a pseudogene. This CDR3 has 15 amino acids.

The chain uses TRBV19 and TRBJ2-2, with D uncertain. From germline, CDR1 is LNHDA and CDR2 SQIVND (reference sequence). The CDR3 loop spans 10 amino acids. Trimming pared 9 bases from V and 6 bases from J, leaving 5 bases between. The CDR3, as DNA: TGTGCCAGCCGGGCCGGGGAGCTGTTTTTT. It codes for CASRAGELFF.

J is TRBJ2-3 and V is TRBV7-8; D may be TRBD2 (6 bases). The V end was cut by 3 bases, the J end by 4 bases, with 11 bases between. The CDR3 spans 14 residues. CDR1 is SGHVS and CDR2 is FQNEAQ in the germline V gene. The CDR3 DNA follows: TGTGCCAGCAGCTTGTCAGGGAGGCCAGATACGCAGTATTTT. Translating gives CASSLSGRPDTQYF.

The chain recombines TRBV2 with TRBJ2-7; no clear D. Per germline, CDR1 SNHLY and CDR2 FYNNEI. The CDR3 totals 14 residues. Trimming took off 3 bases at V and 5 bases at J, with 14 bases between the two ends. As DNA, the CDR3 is TGTGCCAGCAGTGACAATAGGATCCTAGACGAGCAGTACTTC. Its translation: CASSDNRILDEQYF. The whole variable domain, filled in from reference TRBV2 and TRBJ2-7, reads EPEVTQTPSHQVTQMGQEVILRCVPISNHLYFYWYRQILGQKVEFLVSFYNNEISEKSEIFDDQFSVERPDGSNFTLKIRSTKLEDSAMYFCASSDNRILDEQYFGPGTRLTVT.

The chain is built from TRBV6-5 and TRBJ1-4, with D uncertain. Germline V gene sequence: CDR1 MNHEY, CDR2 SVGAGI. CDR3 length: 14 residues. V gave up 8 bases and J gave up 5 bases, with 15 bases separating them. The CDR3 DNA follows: TGTGCCAGCTCTAAGTCGGCAGAGAATGAAAAACTGTTTTTT. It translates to CASSKSAENEKLFF.

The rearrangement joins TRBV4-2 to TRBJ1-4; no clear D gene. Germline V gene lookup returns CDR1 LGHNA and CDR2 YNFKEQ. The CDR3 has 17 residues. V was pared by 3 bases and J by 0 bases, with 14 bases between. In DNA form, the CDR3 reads TGTGCCAGCAGCCACCCCGGAGGCCTTGCAACTAATGAAAAACTGTTTTTT. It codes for CASSHPGGLATNEKLFF.

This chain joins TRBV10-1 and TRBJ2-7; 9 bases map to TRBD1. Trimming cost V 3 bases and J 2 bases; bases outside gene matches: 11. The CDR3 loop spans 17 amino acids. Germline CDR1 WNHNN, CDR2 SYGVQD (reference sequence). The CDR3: CASSDGSAGTGTYEQYF. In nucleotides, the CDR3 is TGCGCCAGCAGTGATGGCTCTGCAGGGACAGGGACCTACGAGCAGTACTTC.

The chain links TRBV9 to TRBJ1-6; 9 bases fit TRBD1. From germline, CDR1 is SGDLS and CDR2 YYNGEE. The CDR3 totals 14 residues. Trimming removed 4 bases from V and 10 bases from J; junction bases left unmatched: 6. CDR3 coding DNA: TGTGCCAGCAGCCCGGACAGGGGAGACTCACCCCTCCACTTT. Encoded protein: CASSPDRGDSPLHF.

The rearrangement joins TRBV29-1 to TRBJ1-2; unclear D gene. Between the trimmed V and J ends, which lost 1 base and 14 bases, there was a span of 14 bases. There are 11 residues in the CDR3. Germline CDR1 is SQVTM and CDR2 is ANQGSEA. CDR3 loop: CSVEAQPERTF. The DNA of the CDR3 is TGCAGCGTTGAAGCACAGCCGGAGAGGACCTTC.

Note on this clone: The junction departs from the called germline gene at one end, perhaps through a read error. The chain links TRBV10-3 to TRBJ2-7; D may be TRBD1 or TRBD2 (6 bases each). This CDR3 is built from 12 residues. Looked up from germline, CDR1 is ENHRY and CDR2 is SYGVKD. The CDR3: CAISDTGAPPDF. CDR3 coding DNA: TGTGCCATCAGTGATACGGGGGCCCCTCCTGACTTC.

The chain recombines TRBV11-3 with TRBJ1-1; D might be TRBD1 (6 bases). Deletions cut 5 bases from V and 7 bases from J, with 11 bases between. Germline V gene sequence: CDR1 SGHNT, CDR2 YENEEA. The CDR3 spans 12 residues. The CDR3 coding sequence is TGTGCCAGCAGCGGATCGACAGGTGAAGCTTTCTTT. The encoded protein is CASSGSTGEAFF.

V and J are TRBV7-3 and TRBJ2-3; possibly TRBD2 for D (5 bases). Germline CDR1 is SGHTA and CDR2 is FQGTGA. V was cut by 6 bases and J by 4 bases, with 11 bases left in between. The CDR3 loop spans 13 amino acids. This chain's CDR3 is CASSFWGADTQYF. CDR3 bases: TGTGCCAGCAGTTTTTGGGGAGCAGATACGCAGTATTTT. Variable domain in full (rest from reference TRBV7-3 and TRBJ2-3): GAGVSQTPSNKVTEKGKYVELRCDPISGHTALYWYRQSLGQGPEFLIYFQGTGAADDSGLPNDRFFAVRPEGSVSTLKIQRTERGDSAVYLCASSFWGADTQYFGPGTRLTVL.

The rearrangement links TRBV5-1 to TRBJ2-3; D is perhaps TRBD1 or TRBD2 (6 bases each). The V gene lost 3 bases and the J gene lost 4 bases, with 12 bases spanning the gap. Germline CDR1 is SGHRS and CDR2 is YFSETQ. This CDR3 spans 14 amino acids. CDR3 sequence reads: CASSSTGTSDTQYF. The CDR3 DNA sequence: TGCGCCAGCAGCTCAACAGGGACTTCAGATACGCAGTATTTT.

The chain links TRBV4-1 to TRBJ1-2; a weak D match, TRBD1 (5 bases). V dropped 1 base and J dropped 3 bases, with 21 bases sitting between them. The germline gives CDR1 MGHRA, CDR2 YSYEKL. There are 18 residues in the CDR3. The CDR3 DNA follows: TGCGCCAGCAGCCAAGTTAACTTTATTGGGCCGGGGGACTATGGCTACACCTTC. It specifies CASSQVNFIGPGDYGYTF.

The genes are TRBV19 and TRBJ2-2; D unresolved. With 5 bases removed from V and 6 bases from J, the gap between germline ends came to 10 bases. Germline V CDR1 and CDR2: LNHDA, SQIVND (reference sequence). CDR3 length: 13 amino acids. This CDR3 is CASSSGPPGELFF. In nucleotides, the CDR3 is TGTGCCAGTAGTTCAGGACCCCCCGGGGAGCTGTTTTTT.

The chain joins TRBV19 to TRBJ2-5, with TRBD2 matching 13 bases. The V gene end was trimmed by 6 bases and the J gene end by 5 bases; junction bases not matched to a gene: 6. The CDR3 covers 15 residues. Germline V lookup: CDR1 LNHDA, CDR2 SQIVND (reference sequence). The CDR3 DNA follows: TGTGCCAGTAGCGGACTAGCGGGGGTTGCTGAGACCCAGTACTTC. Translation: CASSGLAGVAETQYF. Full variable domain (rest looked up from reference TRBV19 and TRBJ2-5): DGGITQSPKYLFRKEGQNVTLSCEQNLNHDAMYWYRQDPGQGLRLIYYSQIVNDFQKGDIAEGYSVSREKKESFPLTVTSAQKNPTAFYLCASSGLAGVAETQYFGPGTRLLVL.

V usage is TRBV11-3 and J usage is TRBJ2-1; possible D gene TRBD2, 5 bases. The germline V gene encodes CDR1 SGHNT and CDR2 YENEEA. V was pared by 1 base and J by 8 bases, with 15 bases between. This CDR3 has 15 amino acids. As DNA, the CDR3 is TGTGCCAGCAGCTTAGGTGTGGGAGCTGAGGATGAGCAGTTCTTC. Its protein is CASSLGVGAEDEQFF.

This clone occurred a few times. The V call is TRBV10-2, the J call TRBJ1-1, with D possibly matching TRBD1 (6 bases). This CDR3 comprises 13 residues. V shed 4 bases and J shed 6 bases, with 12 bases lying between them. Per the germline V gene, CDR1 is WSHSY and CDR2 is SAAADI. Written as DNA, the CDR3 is TGCGCCAGCAGTGCGGGGGGCGGACCTGAAGCTTTCTTT. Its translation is CASSAGGGPEAFF.

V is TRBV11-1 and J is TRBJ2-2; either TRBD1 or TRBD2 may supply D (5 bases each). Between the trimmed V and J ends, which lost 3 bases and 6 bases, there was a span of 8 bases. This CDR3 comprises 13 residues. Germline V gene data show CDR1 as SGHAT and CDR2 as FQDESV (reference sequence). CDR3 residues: CASSFGTAGELFF. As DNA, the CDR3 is TGTGCCAGCAGCTTCGGGACCGCCGGGGAGCTGTTTTTT.

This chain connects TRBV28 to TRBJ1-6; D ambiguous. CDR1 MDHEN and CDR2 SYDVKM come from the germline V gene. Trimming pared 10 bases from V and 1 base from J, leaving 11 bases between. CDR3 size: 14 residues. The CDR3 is CATQLISYNSPLHF. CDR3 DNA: TGTGCCACCCAGTTAATATCCTATAATTCACCCCTCCACTTT.

CDR3 sequence reads: CASSLARVYGYTF. The DNA of the CDR3 is TGTGCCAGCAGTTTAGCTCGTGTCTATGGCTACACCTTC. V usage is TRBV28 and J usage is TRBJ1-2; the D is unclear. Germline values: CDR1 MDHEN, CDR2 SYDVKM. V was cut by 2 bases and J by 4 bases, with 8 bases left in between. The CDR3 length is 13 residues.

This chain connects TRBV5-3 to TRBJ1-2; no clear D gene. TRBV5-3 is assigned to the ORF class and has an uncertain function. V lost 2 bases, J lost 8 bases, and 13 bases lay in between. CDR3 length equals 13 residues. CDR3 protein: CARSFWPREGYTF. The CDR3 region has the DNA TGTGCCAGAAGCTTTTGGCCACGGGAAGGCTACACCTTC.